This is a list of T cell receptor beta chains from one sample in a study of T-cell memory formation after mild COVID-19. From the 5' RACE reads, TCRdb called clonotypes with MiXCR, one entry per CDR3 protein. In the table there are roughly 400,000 distinct CDR3 sequences, less than 25% of which are singletons. Sequenced material: PBMCs or a T cell subset sorted from them (not recorded which). The receptors come from an adult woman who had mild COVID-19 (a few samples of this study predate the infection). Cell type and time point are not known. CDR3s include the opening cysteine and the closing phenylalanine or tryptophan. D genes are given only for firm matches. Part of the rows lack a size; the others show once, few, many or a class for expanded clones.

v_call: TRBV5-1; clone_size: .; j_call: TRBJ1-1; d_call: .; cdr3_aa: CASSLVALSANTEAFF
v_call: TRBV3-1; clone_size: .; j_call: TRBJ2-5; d_call: .; cdr3_aa: CASSRDFTQETQYF
v_call: TRBV20-1; clone_size: few; j_call: TRBJ2-1; d_call: .; cdr3_aa: CSARGVGRGNEQFF
v_call: TRBV27; clone_size: few; j_call: TRBJ2-7; d_call: TRBD2; cdr3_aa: CASSLVLADPSYEQYF
v_call: TRBV19; clone_size: .; j_call: TRBJ1-5; d_call: .; cdr3_aa: CASSSQGTTPNQPQHF
v_call: TRBV12-3/TRBV12-4; clone_size: .; j_call: TRBJ2-1; d_call: TRBD2; cdr3_aa: CASSLSPGGTSGRVSAYNEQFF
v_call: TRBV5-1; clone_size: few; j_call: TRBJ2-7; d_call: .; cdr3_aa: CASSLWVSYEQYF
v_call: TRBV19; clone_size: .; j_call: TRBJ2-7; d_call: .; cdr3_aa: CASSPYVRQPSYEQYF
v_call: TRBV7-3; clone_size: few; j_call: TRBJ1-6; d_call: .; cdr3_aa: CASSPRGGNSPLHF
v_call: TRBV10-3; clone_size: few; j_call: TRBJ2-6; d_call: TRBD1; cdr3_aa: CAISDPQGLGANVLTF
v_call: TRBV7-9; clone_size: few; j_call: TRBJ1-2; d_call: .; cdr3_aa: CASSLVAGKDGYTF
v_call: TRBV7-9; clone_size: few; j_call: TRBJ1-1; d_call: .; cdr3_aa: CASSLGPAEAFF
v_call: TRBV12-3/TRBV12-4; clone_size: many; j_call: TRBJ2-7; d_call: .; cdr3_aa: CASSFGSYEQYF
v_call: TRBV6-2/TRBV6-3; clone_size: .; j_call: TRBJ1-2; d_call: .; cdr3_aa: CASSSWSEDGYTF
v_call: TRBV5-1; clone_size: .; j_call: TRBJ2-3; d_call: .; cdr3_aa: CASSLENGADTQYF
v_call: TRBV14; clone_size: few; j_call: TRBJ2-1; d_call: .; cdr3_aa: CASSQLESSYNEQFF
v_call: TRBV5-1; clone_size: .; j_call: TRBJ1-1; d_call: .; cdr3_aa: CASSPGLPNTEAFF
v_call: TRBV6-5; clone_size: .; j_call: TRBJ2-7; d_call: .; cdr3_aa: CASSLGGPYVQYF
v_call: TRBV5-5; clone_size: .; j_call: TRBJ2-5; d_call: TRBD1; cdr3_aa: CASSLGQGAREETQYF
v_call: TRBV7-9; clone_size: few; j_call: TRBJ1-2; d_call: TRBD1; cdr3_aa: CASSSIQGQGSGYTF
v_call: TRBV18; clone_size: few; j_call: TRBJ1-3; d_call: .; cdr3_aa: CASSPPSRPISGNTIYF
v_call: TRBV5-1; clone_size: .; j_call: TRBJ2-1; d_call: .; cdr3_aa: CASSPGLTTLSYNEQFF
v_call: TRBV27; clone_size: .; j_call: TRBJ2-7; d_call: .; cdr3_aa: CASSIGPWDEQYF
v_call: TRBV7-7; clone_size: .; j_call: TRBJ2-2; d_call: .; cdr3_aa: CASSSSPGASTGELFF
v_call: TRBV3-1; clone_size: few; j_call: TRBJ2-7; d_call: .; cdr3_aa: CASSQGPWDEQYF
v_call: TRBV20-1; clone_size: few; j_call: TRBJ1-5; d_call: TRBD1; cdr3_aa: CSAGPTGGANQPQHF
v_call: TRBV11-2; clone_size: .; j_call: TRBJ2-1; d_call: TRBD2; cdr3_aa: CASSLKRGAGGNF
v_call: TRBV5-1; clone_size: .; j_call: TRBJ2-3; d_call: .; cdr3_aa: CASSLGRIRDTQYF
v_call: TRBV19; clone_size: .; j_call: TRBJ1-1; d_call: TRBD1; cdr3_aa: CASSMADRGPSDTEAFF
v_call: TRBV7-9; clone_size: .; j_call: TRBJ1-2; d_call: .; cdr3_aa: CASSPDPERGYTF
v_call: TRBV20-1; clone_size: .; j_call: TRBJ1-6; d_call: .; cdr3_aa: CSARAPLLLNSPLHF